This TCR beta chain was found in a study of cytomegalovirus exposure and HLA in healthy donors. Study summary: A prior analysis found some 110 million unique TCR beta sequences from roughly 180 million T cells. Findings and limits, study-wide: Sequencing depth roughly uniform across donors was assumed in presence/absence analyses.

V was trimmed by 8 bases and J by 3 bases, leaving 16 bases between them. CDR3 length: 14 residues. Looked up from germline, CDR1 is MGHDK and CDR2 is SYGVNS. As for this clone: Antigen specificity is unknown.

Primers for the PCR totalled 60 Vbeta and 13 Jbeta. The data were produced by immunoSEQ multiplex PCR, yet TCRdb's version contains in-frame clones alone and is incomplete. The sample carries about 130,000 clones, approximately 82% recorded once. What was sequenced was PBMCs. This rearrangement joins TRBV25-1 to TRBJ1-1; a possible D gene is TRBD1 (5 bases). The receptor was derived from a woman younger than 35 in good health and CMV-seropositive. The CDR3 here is CASHGGDVDTEAFF. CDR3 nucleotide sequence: TGTGCCAGCCATGGGGGGGATGTGGACACTGAAGCTTTCTTT.